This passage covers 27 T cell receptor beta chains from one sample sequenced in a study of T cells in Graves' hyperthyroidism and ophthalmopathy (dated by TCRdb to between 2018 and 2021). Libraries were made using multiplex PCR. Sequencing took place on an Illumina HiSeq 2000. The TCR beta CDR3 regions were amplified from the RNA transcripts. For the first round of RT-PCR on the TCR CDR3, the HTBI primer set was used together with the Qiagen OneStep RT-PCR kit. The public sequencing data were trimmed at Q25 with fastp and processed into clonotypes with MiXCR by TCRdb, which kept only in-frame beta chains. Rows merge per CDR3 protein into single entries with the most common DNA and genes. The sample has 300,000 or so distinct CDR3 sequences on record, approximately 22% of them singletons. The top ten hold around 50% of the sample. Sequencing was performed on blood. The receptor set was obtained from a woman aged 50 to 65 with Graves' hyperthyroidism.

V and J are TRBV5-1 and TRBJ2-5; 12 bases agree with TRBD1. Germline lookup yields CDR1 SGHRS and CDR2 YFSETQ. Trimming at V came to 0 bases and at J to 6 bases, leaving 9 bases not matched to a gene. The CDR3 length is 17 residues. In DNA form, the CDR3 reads TGCGCCAGCAGCTTGGAGGGGACAGGGGGCTACGAAAAGACCCAGTACTTC. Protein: CASSLEGTGGYEKTQYF.

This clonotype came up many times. The CDR3 nucleotides are TGCGCCAGCAGCTTTACACAGGGGTATGCAGCTTTCTTT. Protein product: CASSFTQGYAAFF. The chain is built from TRBV5-1 and TRBJ1-1; 7 nucleotides align to TRBD1. CDR3 length: 13 amino acids. Germline values: CDR1 SGHRS, CDR2 YFSETQ. With 2 bases clipped from V and 10 bases from J, the junction kept 8 bases outside the gene matches. Full variable domain (missing parts from reference TRBV5-1 and TRBJ1-1): KAGVTQTPRYLIKTRGQQVTLSCSPISGHRSVSWYQQTPGQGLQFLFEYFSETQRNKGNFPGRFSGRQFSNSRSEMNVSTLELGDSALYLCASSFTQGYAAFFGQGTRLTVV.

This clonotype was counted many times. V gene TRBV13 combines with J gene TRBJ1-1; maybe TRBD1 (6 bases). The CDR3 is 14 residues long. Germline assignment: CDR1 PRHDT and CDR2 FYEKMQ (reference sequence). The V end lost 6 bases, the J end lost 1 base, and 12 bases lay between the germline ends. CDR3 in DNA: TGTGCCAGCAGGACGGGACACCAGAACACTGAAGCTTTCTTT. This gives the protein CASRTGHQNTEAFF.

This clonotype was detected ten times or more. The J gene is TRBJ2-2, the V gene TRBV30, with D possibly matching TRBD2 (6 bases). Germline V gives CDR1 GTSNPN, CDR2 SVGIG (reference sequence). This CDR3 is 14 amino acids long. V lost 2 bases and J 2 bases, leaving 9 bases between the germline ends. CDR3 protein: CAWSRRANTGELFF. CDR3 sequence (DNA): TGTGCCTGGAGTCGGAGGGCCAACACCGGGGAGCTGTTTTTT.

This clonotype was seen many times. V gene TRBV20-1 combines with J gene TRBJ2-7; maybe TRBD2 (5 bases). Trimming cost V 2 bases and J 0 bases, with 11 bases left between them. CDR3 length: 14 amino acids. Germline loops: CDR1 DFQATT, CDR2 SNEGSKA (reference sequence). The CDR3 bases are TGCAGTGCTAGAAATCGGGGTTCCTCCTACGAGCAGTACTTC. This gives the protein CSARNRGSSYEQYF.

DNA of the CDR3: TGTGCCAGTAGTGTCACGGACACCAGGTCACTCTATGGCTACACCTTC. Protein product: CASSVTDTRSLYGYTF. The chain uses TRBV19 and TRBJ1-2; D is possibly TRBD1 (5 bases). The V and J ends lost 5 bases and 4 bases respectively, with 20 bases between them. The CDR3 covers 16 residues. CDR1 and CDR2 (germline): LNHDA, SQIVND (reference sequence).

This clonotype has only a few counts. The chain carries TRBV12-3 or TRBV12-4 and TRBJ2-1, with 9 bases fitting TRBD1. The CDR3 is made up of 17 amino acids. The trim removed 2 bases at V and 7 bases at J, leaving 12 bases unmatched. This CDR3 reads CASSLKGTGRDTNEQFF. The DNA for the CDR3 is TGTGCCAGCAGTTTAAAGGGGACAGGGAGGGATACGAATGAGCAGTTCTTC.

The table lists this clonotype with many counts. CDR3 DNA sequence: TGTGCCAGCTCAGCGGACAGGGGCCTTAATCAGCCCCAGCATTTT. It encodes CASSADRGLNQPQHF. The chain combines TRBV18 with TRBJ1-5; 9 bases are shared with TRBD1. V lost 5 bases, J lost 4 bases, and 6 bases stayed unmatched. Germline V gene sequence: CDR1 KGHSH, CDR2 LQKENI. The CDR3 spans 15 residues.

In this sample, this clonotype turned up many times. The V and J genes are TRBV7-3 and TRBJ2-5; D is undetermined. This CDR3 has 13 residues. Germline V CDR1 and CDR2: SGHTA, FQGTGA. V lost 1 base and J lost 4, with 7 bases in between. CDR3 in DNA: TGTGCCAGCAGCTTAATCCCTAGAGAGACCCAGTACTTC. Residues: CASSLIPRETQYF.

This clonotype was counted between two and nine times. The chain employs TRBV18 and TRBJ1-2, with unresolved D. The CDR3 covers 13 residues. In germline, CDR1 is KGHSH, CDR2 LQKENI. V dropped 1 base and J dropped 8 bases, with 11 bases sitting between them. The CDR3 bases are TGTGCCAGCTCACCACAGAGGGTCGAGGGCTACACCTTC. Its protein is CASSPQRVEGYTF.

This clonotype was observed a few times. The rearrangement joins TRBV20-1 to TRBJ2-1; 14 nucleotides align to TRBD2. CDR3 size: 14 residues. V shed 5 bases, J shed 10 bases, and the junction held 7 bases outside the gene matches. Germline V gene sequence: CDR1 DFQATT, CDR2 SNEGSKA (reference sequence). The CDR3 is CSARTSGRSYEQFF. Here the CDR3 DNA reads TGCAGTGCTCGGACTAGCGGGAGGAGCTACGAGCAGTTCTTC.

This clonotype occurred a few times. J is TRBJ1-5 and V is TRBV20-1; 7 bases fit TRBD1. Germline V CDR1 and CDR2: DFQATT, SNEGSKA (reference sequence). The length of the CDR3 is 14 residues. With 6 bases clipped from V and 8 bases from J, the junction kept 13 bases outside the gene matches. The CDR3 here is CSAHRTGYLKPQHF. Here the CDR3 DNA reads TGCAGTGCACACCGGACAGGATATTTGAAGCCCCAGCATTTT.

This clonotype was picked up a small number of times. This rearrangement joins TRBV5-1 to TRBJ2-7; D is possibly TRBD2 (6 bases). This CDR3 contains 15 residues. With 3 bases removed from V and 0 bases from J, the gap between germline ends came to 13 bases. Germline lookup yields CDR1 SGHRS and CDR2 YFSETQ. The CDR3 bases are TGCGCCAGCAGCTGGGGACTTCTTGACTCCTACGAGCAGTACTTC. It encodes CASSWGLLDSYEQYF. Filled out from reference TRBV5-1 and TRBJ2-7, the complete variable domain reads KAGVTQTPRYLIKTRGQQVTLSCSPISGHRSVSWYQQTPGQGLQFLFEYFSETQRNKGNFPGRFSGRQFSNSRSEMNVSTLELGDSALYLCASSWGLLDSYEQYFGPGTRLTVT.

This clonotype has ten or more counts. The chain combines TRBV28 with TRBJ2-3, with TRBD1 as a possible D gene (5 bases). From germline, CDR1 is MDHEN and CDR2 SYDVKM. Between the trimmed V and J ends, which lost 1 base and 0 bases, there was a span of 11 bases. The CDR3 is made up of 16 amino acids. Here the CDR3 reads CASSLSGSPSTDTQYF. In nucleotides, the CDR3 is TGTGCCAGCAGTTTATCAGGGTCCCCTAGCACAGATACGCAGTATTTT.

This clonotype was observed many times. CDR3 DNA sequence: TGCAGTGCTAGAGATATCGGATTCGAAAACACTGAAGCTTTCTTT. It is translated as CSARDIGFENTEAFF. V and J are TRBV20-1 and TRBJ1-1; unclear D gene. Germline-derived CDR1 and CDR2 are DFQATT and SNEGSKA (reference sequence). This CDR3 has 15 residues. V was pared by 0 bases and J by 2 bases, with 13 bases between.

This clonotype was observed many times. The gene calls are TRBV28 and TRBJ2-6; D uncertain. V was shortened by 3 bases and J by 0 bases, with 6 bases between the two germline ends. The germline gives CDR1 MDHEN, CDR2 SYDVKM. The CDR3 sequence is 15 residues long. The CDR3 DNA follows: TGTGCCAGCAGTTTTGTCGGCTCTGGGGCCAACGTCCTGACTTTC. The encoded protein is CASSFVGSGANVLTF.

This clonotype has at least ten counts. In nucleotides, the CDR3 is TGTGCCAGCTCACCACGGGTCAGTAACTACGAGCAGTACTTC. It specifies CASSPRVSNYEQYF. The chain employs TRBV18 and TRBJ2-7; no reliable D call. Germline loops: CDR1 KGHSH, CDR2 LQKENI. The CDR3 consists of 14 residues. Trimming removed 1 base from V and 3 bases from J, with 10 bases in between.

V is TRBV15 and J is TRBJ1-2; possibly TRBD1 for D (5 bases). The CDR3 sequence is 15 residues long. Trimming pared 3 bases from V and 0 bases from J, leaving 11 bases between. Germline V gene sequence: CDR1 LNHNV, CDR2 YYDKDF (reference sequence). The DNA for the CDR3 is TGTGCCACCAGCAGGGGCAGGGAGACTAACTATGGCTACACCTTC. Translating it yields CATSRGRETNYGYTF.

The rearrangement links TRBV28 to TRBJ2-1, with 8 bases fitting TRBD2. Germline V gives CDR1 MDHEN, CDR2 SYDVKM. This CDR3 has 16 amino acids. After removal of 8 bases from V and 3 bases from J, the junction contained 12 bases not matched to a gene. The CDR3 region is CASGSRGGLLYNEQFF. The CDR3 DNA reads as TGTGCCAGCGGTTCCCGGGGGGGGTTACTCTACAATGAGCAGTTCTTC.

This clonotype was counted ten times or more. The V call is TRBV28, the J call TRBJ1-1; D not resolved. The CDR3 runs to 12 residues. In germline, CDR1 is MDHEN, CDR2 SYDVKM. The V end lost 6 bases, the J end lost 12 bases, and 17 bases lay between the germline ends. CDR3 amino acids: CASSSQVLGTFF. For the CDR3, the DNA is TGTGCCAGCAGCAGTCAGGTTCTCGGAACTTTCTTT.

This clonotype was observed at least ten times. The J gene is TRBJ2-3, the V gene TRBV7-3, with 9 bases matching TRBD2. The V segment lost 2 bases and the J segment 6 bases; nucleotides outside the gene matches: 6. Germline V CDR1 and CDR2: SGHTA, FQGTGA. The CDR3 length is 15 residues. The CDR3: CASSLFGAGGDTQYF. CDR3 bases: TGTGCCAGCAGCTTATTCGGAGCGGGAGGCGATACGCAGTATTTT.

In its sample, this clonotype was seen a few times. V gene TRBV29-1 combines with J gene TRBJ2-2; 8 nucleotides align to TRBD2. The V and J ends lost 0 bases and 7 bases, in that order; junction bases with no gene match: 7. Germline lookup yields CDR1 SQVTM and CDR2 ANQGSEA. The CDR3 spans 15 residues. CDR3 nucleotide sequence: TGCAGCGTTGAAGATGGAGTTAGCGGGAACGGGGAGCTGTTTTTT. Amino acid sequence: CSVEDGVSGNGELFF.

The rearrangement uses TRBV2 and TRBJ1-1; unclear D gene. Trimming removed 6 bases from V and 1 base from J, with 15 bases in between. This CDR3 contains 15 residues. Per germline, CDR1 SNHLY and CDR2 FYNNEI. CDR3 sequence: CASRRVAASNTEAFF. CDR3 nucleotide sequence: TGTGCCAGCAGGAGGGTAGCTGCTTCGAACACTGAAGCTTTCTTT.

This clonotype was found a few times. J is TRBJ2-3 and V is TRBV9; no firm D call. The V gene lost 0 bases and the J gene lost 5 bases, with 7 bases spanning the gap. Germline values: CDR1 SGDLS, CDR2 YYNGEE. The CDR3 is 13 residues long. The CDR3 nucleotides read TGTGCCAGCAGCGTAGGGATGTTAGATACGCAGTATTTT. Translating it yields CASSVGMLDTQYF.

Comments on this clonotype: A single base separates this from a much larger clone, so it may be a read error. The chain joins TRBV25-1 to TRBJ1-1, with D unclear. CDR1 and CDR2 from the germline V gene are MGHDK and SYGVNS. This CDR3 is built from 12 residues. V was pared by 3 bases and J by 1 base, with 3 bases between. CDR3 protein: CASSEWNTEAFF. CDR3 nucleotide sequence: TGTGCCAGCAGTGAGTGGAACACTGAAGCTTTCTTT.

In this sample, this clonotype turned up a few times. Written as DNA, the CDR3 is TGTGCCAGCAGCCACGGGACGGCTGGAGTCGGACTGTTTTTT. Amino acid sequence: CASSHGTAGVGLFF. The chain carries TRBV11-3 and TRBJ1-4; possible D gene TRBD1, 5 bases. The CDR3 consists of 14 residues. CDR1 SGHNT and CDR2 YENEEA come from the germline V gene. Trimming took off 5 bases at V and 13 bases at J, with 20 bases between the two ends.

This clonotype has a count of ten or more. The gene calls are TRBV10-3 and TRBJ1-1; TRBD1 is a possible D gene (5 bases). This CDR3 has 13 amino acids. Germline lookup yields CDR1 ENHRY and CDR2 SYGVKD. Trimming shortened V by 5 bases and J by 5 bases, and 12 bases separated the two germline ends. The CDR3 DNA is TGTGCCATCAGTAAGGGAGGGGAGACTGAAGCTTTCTTT. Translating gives CAISKGGETEAFF.